A single sample gave rise to the 18 T cell receptor beta chains below, sequenced in a study of T cells in Graves' hyperthyroidism and ophthalmopathy (dated by TCRdb to the late 2010s). Library prep was done by multiplex PCR. The reads were generated on an Illumina HiSeq 2000. The TCR beta CDR3 regions were amplified from the RNA transcripts. The first round of RT-PCR for the TCR CDR3 was performed with the HTBI primer set and the Qiagen OneStep RT-PCR kit. Starting from the raw public reads, TCRdb applied fastp trimming at Q25, assembled clones with MiXCR and retained in-frame beta chains. For every CDR3 protein sequence, its rows merge into one entry that carries the most common genes and DNA. The sample profile shows about 350,000 distinct CDR3 sequences; about 15% of them were found once. Approximately 19% of the sample belongs to the ten largest clones. The source material was blood. Receptors originate from an older woman with Graves' ophthalmopathy.

This clonotype was seen only a few times. V is TRBV20-1 and J is TRBJ2-2; 11 nucleotides align to TRBD1. The V gene's germline CDR1 is DFQATT and CDR2 SNEGSKA (reference sequence). The J segment lost 5 bases and the V segment lost 0 bases, leaving 8 bases of the junction unmatched. CDR3 length: 17 amino acids. The CDR3 sequence is CSARDHGQGARTGELFF. The CDR3 coding sequence is TGCAGTGCTAGAGATCACGGACAGGGGGCACGGACCGGGGAGCTGTTTTTT.

This clonotype was detected ten times or more. The chain carries TRBV7-3 and TRBJ1-4; 9 bases fit TRBD1. Germline lookup yields CDR1 SGHTA and CDR2 FQGTGA. The CDR3 consists of 13 residues. The J segment lost 8 bases and the V segment lost 5 bases, leaving 3 bases of the junction unmatched. The CDR3 DNA is TGTGCCAGCAGCGTGACAGGGGGGGAAAAACTGTTTTTT. Translated, it gives CASSVTGGEKLFF.

This clonotype was counted ten times or more. The chain joins TRBV27 to TRBJ2-1, with 10 positions matching TRBD2. The germline CDR1 and CDR2 sequences are MNHEY and SMNVEV (reference sequence). The CDR3 totals 18 residues. J lost 2 bases, V lost 3 bases, and 10 bases had no gene match. The CDR3 here is CASSFGAGGPTTYNEQFF. CDR3 DNA: TGTGCCAGCAGTTTCGGAGCGGGAGGGCCGACGACCTACAATGAGCAGTTCTTC.

This clonotype occurred many times. The chain recombines TRBV6-1 with TRBJ1-5; D may be TRBD1 (6 bases). The germline V gene encodes CDR1 MNHNS and CDR2 SASEGT. V lost 6 bases to trimming and J lost 3 bases, with 9 bases between them. The CDR3 length is 13 residues. CDR3 in DNA: TGTGCCAGCAGCCGGGACACCAATCAGCCCCAGCATTTT. Protein: CASSRDTNQPQHF.

This clonotype was counted only a few times. The germline gene is not matched at one end of the junction; a read error may be the cause. V and J are TRBV19 and TRBJ1-2, with D possibly matching TRBD1 (6 bases). The CDR3 consists of 11 residues. CDR1 and CDR2 from the germline V gene are LNHDA and SQIVND (reference sequence). In nucleotides, the CDR3 is TGTGCCAGTAGGGTACAGGGAACGTACATCTTC. Translated, it gives CASRVQGTYIF.

The CDR3: CASSSPRGSGMWREQYF. CDR3 in DNA: TGTGCCAGCAGCTCCCCGCGAGGCAGCGGGATGTGGCGCGAGCAGTACTTC. The chain has TRBV28 and TRBJ2-7; TRBD2 agrees at 7 bases. Unmatched junction bases numbered 20, after V lost 6 bases and J lost 6 bases. The CDR3 totals 17 residues. CDR1 is MDHEN and CDR2 is SYDVKM in the germline V gene.

This clonotype was seen at least ten times. The chain has TRBV7-2 and TRBJ2-1; 10 bases map to TRBD2. The CDR3 has 17 residues. Trimming took 0 bases from V and 10 from J; bases not matched to a gene: 12. Germline loops: CDR1 SGHTA, CDR2 FQGNSA. CDR3 in DNA: TGTGCCAGCAGCTTAGCCCAAACACTAGCGGGGCCAGGGGAGCAGTTCTTC. This translates into CASSLAQTLAGPGEQFF. The full variable domain, in which reference TRBV7-2 and TRBJ2-1 provide the parts outside the CDR3, is GAGVSQSPSNKVTEKGKDVELRCDPISGHTALYWYRQSLGQGLEFLIYFQGNSAPDKSGLPSDRFSAERTGGSVSTLTIQRTQQEDSAVYLCASSLAQTLAGPGEQFFGPGTRLTVL.

The chain employs TRBV5-1 and TRBJ2-6; 7 bases agree with TRBD2. Germline CDR1 SGHRS, CDR2 YFSETQ. CDR3 length: 15 residues. J gave up 1 base and V 4 bases, and 2 bases lay outside the gene matches. CDR3 protein: CASSVGGSGANVLTF. The CDR3 bases are TGCGCCAGCAGCGTGGGGGGGTCTGGGGCCAACGTCCTGACTTTC.

This clonotype was recorded at least ten times. This chain connects TRBV6-1 to TRBJ2-2; tentative D call: TRBD1 (6 bases). Germline V CDR1 and CDR2: MNHNS, SASEGT. The CDR3 runs 14 residues. Trimming left V 5 bases short and J 7 bases short, with 14 bases between. CDR3 sequence reads: CASSIQGMGGELFF. DNA of the CDR3: TGTGCCAGCAGTATCCAGGGGATGGGCGGGGAGCTGTTTTTT.

The V and J genes are TRBV10-3 and TRBJ1-5; 8 bases are shared with TRBD1. The CDR3 totals 15 residues. J was trimmed by 7 bases and V by 4 bases; bases with no gene match: 9. CDR1 and CDR2 from the germline V gene are ENHRY and SYGVKD. CDR3 sequence: CAISGGGQGGQPQHF. The CDR3 DNA is TGTGCCATCAGTGGAGGTGGACAGGGCGGCCAGCCCCAGCATTTT.

This clonotype has a count of ten or more. The rearrangement uses TRBV28 and TRBJ2-7; 9 bases match TRBD1. Germline assignment: CDR1 MDHEN and CDR2 SYDVKM. The length of the CDR3 is 16 residues. Trimming removed 5 bases from V and 5 bases from J; junction bases left unmatched: 13. The CDR3 sequence is CASSPTLRDREDEQYF. In nucleotides, the CDR3 is TGTGCCAGCAGTCCCACCCTCCGGGACAGGGAAGACGAGCAGTACTTC.

The sample holds many counts of this clonotype. The chain has TRBV27 and TRBJ2-5, with D possibly TRBD2 on 6 matching bases. Germline V gene lookup returns CDR1 MNHEY and CDR2 SMNVEV (reference sequence). The CDR3 runs 13 residues. V was pared by 2 bases and J by 5 bases, with 9 bases between. The CDR3 DNA reads as TGTGCCAGCAGTTTACTAGGGACTGAGACCCAGTACTTC. It translates to CASSLLGTETQYF.

This clonotype was seen at least ten times. This rearrangement joins TRBV7-2 to TRBJ2-1, with 9 bases lining up with TRBD2. V gave up 2 bases and J gave up 7 bases; unmatched junction bases: 12. There are 17 residues in the CDR3. Germline V gene lookup returns CDR1 SGHTA and CDR2 FQGNSA. Here the CDR3 DNA reads TGTGCCAGCAGCTTATTCGCGCGGGGGACTAGCAGGAATGAGCAGTTCTTC. It codes for CASSLFARGTSRNEQFF.

This clonotype was seen many times. V is TRBV27 and J is TRBJ2-3; 10 nucleotides line up with TRBD2. Germline V CDR1 and CDR2: MNHEY, SMNVEV (reference sequence). J lost 0 bases, V lost 7 bases, and 7 bases had no gene match. This CDR3 comprises 16 residues. The CDR3 DNA is TGTGCCAGCACCAGCGGGAGGGCGGGGAGCACAGATACGCAGTATTTT. Its translation is CASTSGRAGSTDTQYF.

This clonotype was detected ten times or more. The V gene is TRBV29-1, the J gene TRBJ1-1, with TRBD1 identical over 8 bases. V shed 5 bases, J shed 4 bases, and the junction held 6 bases outside the gene matches. Germline loops: CDR1 SQVTM, CDR2 ANQGSEA. The CDR3 extends over 13 amino acids. The CDR3 coding sequence is TGCAGCGTTCTCAGGGGGCCGGGCACTGAAGCTTTCTTT. Protein sequence: CSVLRGPGTEAFF.

This clonotype has a handful of counts. This sequence joins TRBV29-1 and TRBJ1-1, with 11 bases fitting TRBD1. V lost 6 bases and J lost 5; bases outside the gene matches: 2. Germline CDR1 and CDR2: SQVTM and ANQGSEA. The CDR3 extends over 12 amino acids. This chain's CDR3 is CSVGTGGTEAFF. Written as DNA, the CDR3 is TGCAGCGTGGGGACAGGGGGGACTGAAGCTTTCTTT.

This clonotype was observed a few times. This may be a read error: a much more frequent sequence differs by one nucleotide. CDR3 residues: CASSPTEGNGYTF. CDR3 sequence (DNA): TGTGCCAGCAGTCCGACAGAGGGAAATGGCTACACCTTC. The chain joins TRBV12-3 or TRBV12-4 to TRBJ1-2, with TRBD1 as a possible D gene (5 bases). V was pared by 5 bases and J by 6 bases, with 13 bases between. This CDR3 comprises 13 residues.

This clonotype was seen many times. In DNA form, the CDR3 reads TGTGCCAGCACTCATCCGACAGGACACTACGAGCAGTACTTC. Amino acid sequence: CASTHPTGHYEQYF. The gene calls are TRBV28 and TRBJ2-7; a weak D match, TRBD1 (6 bases). The V gene lost 7 bases and the J gene lost 3 bases, with 16 bases spanning the gap. The CDR3 consists of 14 residues. Looked up from germline, CDR1 is MDHEN and CDR2 is SYDVKM.